A single sample gave rise to the 9 T cell receptor beta chains below, sequenced in a study of Tregs in tolerant kidney transplant recipients. Sequenced by immunoSEQ multiplex PCR; TCRdb stores in-frame clones only, minus some. Of hundreds of thousands of clones in the sample, about 86% were seen once. The sequenced sample was CD4+ T cells from blood. The origin of the receptors is a human donor in good health.

The rearrangement joins TRBV5-1 to TRBJ1-2; TRBD1 aligns across 8 bases. The CDR3 spans 16 residues. Germline CDR1 reads SGHRS; CDR2 reads YFSETQ. V lost 0 bases to trimming and J lost 3 bases; unmatched junction nucleotides: 7. CDR3 loop: CASSLGTGNGDYGYTF. CDR3 DNA sequence: TGCGCCAGCAGCTTGGGGACAGGGAACGGGGACTATGGCTACACCTTC.

The genes are TRBV7-2 and TRBJ2-7; 11 bases agree with TRBD2. CDR1 and CDR2 (germline): SGHTA, FQGNSA. The CDR3 totals 14 residues. The V and J ends lost 4 bases and 7 bases, in that order; junction bases with no gene match: 6. DNA of the CDR3: TGTGCCAGCAGCTATCTTGGGACTAGCGGAGAGCAGTACTTC. Translated: CASSYLGTSGEQYF.

This rearrangement joins TRBV11-2 to TRBJ2-7; tentative D call: TRBD1 (6 bases). CDR3 length equals 13 residues. CDR1 is SGHAT and CDR2 is FQNNGV in the germline V gene. The V and J ends lost 3 bases and 3 bases respectively, with 9 bases between them. DNA for the CDR3: TGTGCCAGCAGCTTTGGACAGATCTACGAGCAGTACTTC. Translation: CASSFGQIYEQYF. The full variable domain, completed using reference TRBV11-2 and TRBJ2-7, is EAGVAQSPRYKIIEKRQSVAFWCNPISGHATLYWYQQILGQGPKLLIQFQNNGVVDDSQLPKDRFSAERLKGVDSTLKIQPAKLEDSAVYLCASSFGQIYEQYFGPGTRLTVT.

This chain uses TRBV7-2 with TRBJ2-3; 13 bases map to TRBD2. Per the germline V gene, CDR1 is SGHTA and CDR2 is FQGNSA. V gave up 3 bases and J gave up 5 bases; unmatched junction bases: 5. The length of the CDR3 is 16 residues. CDR3 residues: CASSFGLAGDRDTQYF. DNA of the CDR3: TGTGCCAGCAGCTTCGGACTAGCGGGGGACAGAGATACGCAGTATTTT.

The sample holds a few counts of this clone. V usage is TRBV9 and J usage is TRBJ2-2; D is perhaps TRBD2 (5 bases). CDR3 size: 16 residues. V gave up 1 base and J gave up 6 bases, with 16 bases separating them. Germline values: CDR1 SGDLS, CDR2 YYNGEE. CDR3 nucleotide sequence: TGTGCCAGCAGCGTACTCCACGGAGGTGTGGCCGGGGAGCTGTTTTTT. Translating it yields CASSVLHGGVAGELFF. The full variable domain, with the rest looked up from reference TRBV9 and TRBJ2-2, is DSGVTQTPKHLITATGQRVTLRCSPRSGDLSVYWYQQSLDQGLQFLIQYYNGEERAKGNILERFSAQQFPDLHSELNLSSLELGDSALYFCASSVLHGGVAGELFFGEGSRLTVL.

The chain couples TRBV2 to TRBJ1-1; a possible D gene is TRBD1 (5 bases). Germline V gene data show CDR1 as SNHLY and CDR2 as FYNNEI. Trimming shortened V by 6 bases and J by 4 bases, and 18 bases separated the two germline ends. There are 15 residues in the CDR3. CDR3 coding DNA: TGTGCCAGCAGGGACCCGGGACTCGGGGGCACTGAAGCTTTCTTT. Protein product: CASRDPGLGGTEAFF. The complete variable domain, with remaining parts taken from reference TRBV2 and TRBJ1-1, reads EPEVTQTPSHQVTQMGQEVILRCVPISNHLYFYWYRQILGQKVEFLVSFYNNEISEKSEIFDDQFSVERPDGSNFTLKIRSTKLEDSAMYFCASRDPGLGGTEAFFGQGTRLTVV.

The J gene is TRBJ2-1, the V gene TRBV5-1; 9 bases line up with TRBD2. Germline assignment: CDR1 SGHRS and CDR2 YFSETQ. This CDR3 is 16 amino acids long. After removal of 4 bases from V and 4 bases from J, the junction contained 9 bases not matched to a gene. The CDR3: CASSPQLAGTYNEQFF. CDR3 bases: TGCGCCAGCAGCCCCCAACTAGCGGGTACATACAATGAGCAGTTCTTC.

V and J are TRBV2 and TRBJ2-1; D call uncertain. V was clipped by 5 bases and J by 10 bases, with 15 bases between them. CDR3 length equals 13 residues. Germline-derived CDR1 and CDR2 are SNHLY and FYNNEI. CDR3 bases: TGTGCCAGCAGTCGTACCTTGTTGGGGGAGCAGTTCTTC. Protein sequence: CASSRTLLGEQFF. Using reference TRBV2 and TRBJ2-1 for the parts outside the CDR3, the full variable domain is EPEVTQTPSHQVTQMGQEVILRCVPISNHLYFYWYRQILGQKVEFLVSFYNNEISEKSEIFDDQFSVERPDGSNFTLKIRSTKLEDSAMYFCASSRTLLGEQFFGPGTRLTVL.

The chain links TRBV11-3 to TRBJ1-1; 9 positions agree with TRBD1. The CDR3 covers 15 residues. V trimming: 5 bases; J trimming: 4 bases; junction bases outside the gene matches: 8. Germline assignment: CDR1 SGHNT and CDR2 YENEEA. DNA for the CDR3: TGTGCCAGCAGCCCCCGGGACAGGGTGCGCACTGAAGCTTTCTTT. This sequence encodes CASSPRDRVRTEAFF. The full variable domain, its missing parts supplied by reference TRBV11-3 and TRBJ1-1, is EAGVVQSPRYKIIEKKQPVAFWCNPISGHNTLYWYLQNLGQGPELLIRYENEEAVDDSQLPKDRFSAERLKGVDSTLKIQPAELGDSAVYLCASSPRDRVRTEAFFGQGTRLTVV.